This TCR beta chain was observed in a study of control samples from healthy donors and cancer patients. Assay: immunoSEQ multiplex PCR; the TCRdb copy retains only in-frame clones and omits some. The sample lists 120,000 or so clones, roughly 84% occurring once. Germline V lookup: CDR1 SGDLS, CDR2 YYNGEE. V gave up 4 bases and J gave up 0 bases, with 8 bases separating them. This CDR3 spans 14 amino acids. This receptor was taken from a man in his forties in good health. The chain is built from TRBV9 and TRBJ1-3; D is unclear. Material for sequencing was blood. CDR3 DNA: TGTGCCAGCAGCCCCCAGGTCTCTGGAAACACCATATATTTT. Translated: CASSPQVSGNTIYF.